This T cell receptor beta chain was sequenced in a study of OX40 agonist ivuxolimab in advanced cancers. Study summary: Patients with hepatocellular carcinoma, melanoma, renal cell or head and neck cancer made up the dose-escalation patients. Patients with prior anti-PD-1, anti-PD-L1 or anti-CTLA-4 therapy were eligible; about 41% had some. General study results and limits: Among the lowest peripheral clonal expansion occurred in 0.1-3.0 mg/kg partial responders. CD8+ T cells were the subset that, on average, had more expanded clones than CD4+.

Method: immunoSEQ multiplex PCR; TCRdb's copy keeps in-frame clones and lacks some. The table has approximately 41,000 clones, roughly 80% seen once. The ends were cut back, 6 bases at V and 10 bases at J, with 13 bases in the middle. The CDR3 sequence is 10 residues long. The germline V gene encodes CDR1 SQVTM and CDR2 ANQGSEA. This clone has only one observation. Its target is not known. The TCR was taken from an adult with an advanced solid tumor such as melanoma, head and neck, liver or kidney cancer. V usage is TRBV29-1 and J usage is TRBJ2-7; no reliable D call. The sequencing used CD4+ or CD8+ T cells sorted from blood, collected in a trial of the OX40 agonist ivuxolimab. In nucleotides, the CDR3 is TGCAGCGTGTTCCTCTACCGCCAGTACTTC. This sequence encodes CSVFLYRQYF.